These 5 T cell receptor beta chains originate from one sample sequenced in a study of glioma-infiltrating T cells. Using RNA template, CDR3s of TCR alpha and beta were amplified with iRepertoire arm-PCR. One entry per CDR3 protein, called by TCRdb with MiXCR from the multiplex PCR reads. This sample has around 190,000 distinct CDR3 sequences, with roughly 32% found just once. The sequenced sample consisted of glioma tissue, nonneoplastic brain tissue, or PBMCs (not recorded which). Receptor source: a human donor with low-grade glioma or glioblastoma, undergoing nonglioma brain surgery, or in good health (not recorded which).

Regarding this clonotype: Since a much larger clone is just one base distant, this may be a read error. The chain carries TRBV6-2 or TRBV6-3 and TRBJ2-7, with 8 bases that match TRBD2. Germline V CDR1 and CDR2: MNHEY, SVGEGT. V shed 2 bases and J 3 bases; nucleotides not matched to a gene: 3. The CDR3 consists of 14 residues. CDR3 in amino acids: CASSYGTRVYEQYF. Here the CDR3 DNA reads TGTGCCAGCAGTTACGGGACTAGGGTCTACGAGCAGTACTTC.

In this sample, this clonotype turned up once. The chain is built from TRBV5-1 and TRBJ2-7, with D uncertain. Looked up from germline, CDR1 is SGHRS and CDR2 is YFSETQ. Between the trimmed V and J ends, which lost 2 bases and 6 bases, there was a span of 15 bases. This CDR3 region has 14 residues. In nucleotides, the CDR3 is TGCGCCAGCAGCTTTACTGGATGGCCCGGCGAGCAGTACTTC. It yields the protein CASSFTGWPGEQYF.

This clonotype was seen ten or more times. This sequence joins TRBV25-1 and TRBJ2-7; TRBD2 matches 8 bases. The CDR3 extends over 15 amino acids. CDR1 is MGHDK and CDR2 is SYGVNS in the germline V gene. V lost 3 bases, J lost 4 bases, and 8 bases stayed unmatched. The CDR3 reads CASSDGGTSTYEQYF. CDR3 DNA sequence: TGTGCCAGCAGTGATGGTGGGACTAGTACGTACGAGCAGTACTTC.

This clonotype turned up a few times. A read error is possible here, since a much larger clone lies one base away. The rearrangement links TRBV7-8 to TRBJ2-3, with 9 bases identical to TRBD2. J lost 2 bases, V lost 3 bases, and 9 bases had no gene match. The length of the CDR3 is 17 residues. The germline V gene has CDR1 SGHVS and CDR2 FQNEAQ. CDR3 DNA: TGTGCCAGCAGCTTCCTGGGAGGACTAGCGAACACAGATACGCAGTATTTT. Translating it yields CASSFLGGLANTDTQYF.

The chain has TRBV29-1 and TRBJ1-4, with TRBD1 as a possible D gene (5 bases). The germline V gene has CDR1 SQVTM and CDR2 ANQGSEA. Trimming removed 4 bases from V and 8 bases from J, with 17 bases in between. CDR3 length: 14 residues. CDR3 in amino acids: CSVAGGGDGEKLFF. For the CDR3, the DNA is TGCAGCGTTGCCGGGGGAGGGGACGGAGAAAAACTGTTTTTT.